Included here is one TCR beta chain sequence, with context. Its antigen is unknown. No base qualities exist here, and no much larger clone lies one base off it. The sample originates from a study of beta chain features in type 1 diabetes listed by TCRdb under 2018. Broadly, across the study: No differences in mean age, gender distribution, total cell number or subset yield were found between patients and healthy donors. Naive and central memory subsets were obtained from all 30 or so donors, but regulatory and stem cell-like memory subsets were isolated from only 8 patients and roughly 8 healthy donors. The study compared the TCRB repertoires of sorted circulating CD4+ T cell subsets in recently diagnosed type 1 diabetes patients with those in matched healthy donors. Across all samples, some 110,000,000 sorted cells were examined, and cell number per subset correlated strongly with RNA yield. Overall study results and their limits: Patients with type 1 diabetes made fewer insertions and deleted more nucleotides at VDJ recombination sites, implying thymic rearrangement abnormalities. HLA sub-analyses involved small numbers of individuals, so any influence of HLA type on TCRB rearrangement remained unresolved. PCR might favor shorter templates, but patient and control samples were amplified and corrected together, so any skew would affect both groups equally. Naive, central memory and regulatory TCRB repertoires appeared more similar among patients than among healthy donors. In all four CD4+ subsets, TCRB CDR3 length was moderately but significantly shorter in type 1 diabetes patients. Because cDNA rather than genomic DNA was sequenced, highly expressing activated cells could have been over-represented, although no difference in activation and CD3 levels was found between groups.

CDR3 length: 14 amino acids, cysteine to phenylalanine. Here the CDR3 DNA is all that survives: 42 bases in frame from base 1. Between the V and J ends, shortened by 6 bases and 5 bases respectively, the junction contains 16 bases. The germline V gene specifies KGHSH as CDR1 and LQKENI as CDR2. The entire amount of isolated RNA was reverse transcribed using the High Capacity cDNA Reverse Transcription Kit, so the sequenced TCRB transcripts were expressed ones. Deep immunoSEQ sequencing was applied to naive, central memory and regulatory T cell samples, giving an average of about 3.57 million total reads per sample. After sorted cells were lysed in RLT buffer, RNA was extracted with DNase-treated RNeasy Micro or Mini kits, with the choice depending on cell number. Each cell subset was processed separately to prevent cross-contamination, with patient and healthy donor samples processed together. The immunoSEQ multiplex PCR was used to amplify TCRB sequences from cDNA, generating 87-bp fragments that spanned the CDR3 region. Sequencing of the amplicons was performed on the Illumina HiSeq platform. The original pipeline was this. Synthetic template baselines were used to correct PCR bias computationally, reads within Hamming distance 2 were collapsed, and singletons that could not be merged were discarded. Reads were aligned against IMGT so that V, D and J genes, CDR3 length and insertions or deletions at six rearrangement sites could be assigned. Clonotype counts were normalized to sorted cell number within each subset before computing true diversity and Gini coefficients with the tcR R package. Repertoire sharing was quantified using the overlap coefficient calculated on TCRB nucleotide sequences. TCRdb mirrors the immuneACCESS table, restricted to in-frame sequences. Some clones are absent from its copies; in checked studies, under half trace to an unresolved V gene, and the reason for the others is unknown. The V and J calls and clone size are taken from that table; D and trimming were inferred from the DNA. For this sample there are about 340,000 clones; less than 10% appear just once. Under 0.5% of the sample is held by the ten biggest clonotypes.

A single peripheral blood draw of approximately 0.11 L on average was collected from each donor into heparinised tubes. A BD FACSAria II was used to sort naive, central memory, regulatory and stem cell-like memory CD4+ T cells with a panel that included CD45RO, CCR7, CD25, CD127, CD95 and CD27. Every sorted population had a purity above 98%. PBMCs were isolated immediately by Lymphoprep density gradient centrifugation and stained directly without culture. To minimize batch effects, samples were stained and sorted in pairs, one healthy donor with one patient per experiment. In this chain, TRBV18 is recombined with TRBJ2-5, and perhaps TRBD1 as D gene, on 6 matching bases. The sequenced material came from central memory CD4+ T cells from blood. This receptor was obtained from a woman aged 18-29 years in good health. The nucleotide sequence reads TGTGCCAGCTCGCGTCTGGGGGCCCGGGAGACCCAGTACTTC. Its protein is CASSRLGARETQYF.